This TCR beta chain was sequenced during a study of a mutant IDH1 vaccine in newly diagnosed glioma. Study summary: Held at week 35, visit V12 was the safety follow-up, and visit V13 followed at week 47.

This clone was seen a single time. Its matching antigen is unknown. The assay was immunoSEQ multiplex PCR, and TCRdb's table has in-frame clones only and misses some. The top ten clones hold 1.6% of a sample with 50,000 to 65,000 clones, 86% of them seen once. In germline, CDR1 is SGHRS, CDR2 YFSETQ. With 4 bases clipped from V and 2 bases from J, the junction kept 5 bases outside the gene matches. The CDR3 loop spans 15 amino acids. Time point noted: week 35, safety follow-up. What each vaccine dose contained was 300 ug of mutant IDH1 20-mer peptide, accompanied by topical imiquimod. In every donor, the tumor was a new WHO grade 3 or 4 IDH1-mutant, ATRX-lost astrocytoma.

The gene calls are TRBV5-1 and TRBJ1-4; 7 bases align to TRBD1. The clonotype originates from a man aged 35-49 years with glioma. The sequencing here drew on PBMCs, taken from a glioma patient whose treatment included an IDH1 peptide vaccine. CDR3 amino acids: CASSLGTVTNEKLFF. The DNA for the CDR3 is TGCGCCAGCAGCCTGGGGACAGTTACTAATGAAAAACTGTTTTTT.